The clone carrying this T cell receptor beta chain appeared a few times. Generated by immunoSEQ multiplex PCR, the TCRdb table keeps only in-frame clones and is missing some. The sample shows several thousand clones, about 87% of them seen only once. This specimen belongs to a study of OX40 agonist ivuxolimab in advanced cancers. CDR1 and CDR2 (germline): MNHEY, SMNVEV (reference sequence). The V and J ends lost 6 bases and 5 bases respectively, with 7 bases between them. CDR3 length: 11 amino acids. The receptor comes from an adult with an advanced solid tumor such as melanoma, head and neck, liver or kidney cancer. Specimen: CD4+ or CD8+ T cells sorted from blood, collected in a trial of the OX40 agonist ivuxolimab. This chain connects TRBV27 to TRBJ1-2; D possibly corresponds to TRBD1 (5 bases). The CDR3 nucleotides read TGTGCCAGCAGGGGGGGGTATGGCTACACCTTC. This encodes CASRGGYGYTF.